The rows below give T cell receptor beta chains drawn from one sample of a study of early T cells in non-severe SARS-CoV-2 infection. TCRdb fed the 5' RACE reads into MiXCR, producing one record per CDR3 protein. The profile covers tens of thousands of distinct CDR3 sequences, with 14% appearing a single time and roughly 6% taken by the ten largest. The specimen was whole blood. Receptors originate from an adult who was a healthcare worker with PCR-confirmed SARS-CoV-2 infection or an uninfected control (not recorded which). CDR3s include the opening cysteine and the closing phenylalanine or tryptophan. The D gene is left open where the match is weak. Clone size is given for some rows only: seen once, a few or many times, or a class if the clone is expanded.

d_gene: TRBD2
abundance: many
v_gene: TRBV28
j_gene: TRBJ2-1
CDR3nt: TGTGCCAGCAGTTTTCAGGGAGGGAAGGACGCGTTCTTC
CDR3aa: CASSFQGGKDAFF

d_gene: TRBD2
abundance: many
v_gene: TRBV12-3/TRBV12-4
j_gene: TRBJ2-7
CDR3nt: TGTGCCAGCAGTTTAGCTAGCGGGACGTACGAGCAGTACTTC
CDR3aa: CASSLASGTYEQYF

d_gene: TRBD1
abundance: few
v_gene: TRBV12-3/TRBV12-4
j_gene: TRBJ1-4
CDR3nt: TGTGCCAGCAGTACAGGGGCCCCCAATGAAAAACTGTTTTTT
CDR3aa: CASSTGAPNEKLFF

d_gene: TRBD1
abundance: NA
v_gene: TRBV28
j_gene: TRBJ1-3
CDR3nt: TGTGCCAGCACCTCACAGGGGCACTCTGGAAACACCATATATTTT
CDR3aa: CASTSQGHSGNTIYF

d_gene: NA
abundance: NA
v_gene: TRBV7-2
j_gene: TRBJ2-5
CDR3nt: TGTGCCAGTGGACAGCAAGAGACCCAGTACTTC
CDR3aa: CASGQQETQYF

d_gene: NA
abundance: NA
v_gene: TRBV6-2/TRBV6-3
j_gene: TRBJ1-1
CDR3nt: TGTGGCAGCAGTTACAAGAACACTGAAGCTTTCTTT
CDR3aa: CGSSYKNTEAFF

d_gene: NA
abundance: NA
v_gene: TRBV20-1
j_gene: TRBJ1-1
CDR3nt: TGCAGTGCTAGAGTGAGCATGAACACTGAAGCTTTCTTT
CDR3aa: CSARVSMNTEAFF

d_gene: TRBD1
abundance: NA
v_gene: TRBV10-3
j_gene: TRBJ2-1
CDR3nt: TGTGCCATCAGTGAGTCGTTAGGGACAGGGGTGTTCGAGCAGTTCTTC
CDR3aa: CAISESLGTGVFEQFF

d_gene: TRBD1
abundance: few
v_gene: TRBV7-6
j_gene: TRBJ1-6
CDR3nt: TGTGCCAGCACCGAACAGGGGGACAGTTCACCCCTCCACTTT
CDR3aa: CASTEQGDSSPLHF

d_gene: NA
abundance: many
v_gene: TRBV12-3/TRBV12-4
j_gene: TRBJ1-3
CDR3nt: TGTGCCAGCATCTGGGACATCTCTGGAAACACCATATATTTT
CDR3aa: CASIWDISGNTIYF

d_gene: NA
abundance: few
v_gene: TRBV2
j_gene: TRBJ2-7
CDR3nt: TGTGCCAGCAGTGACCCAGGAGTGTACGAGCAGTACTTC
CDR3aa: CASSDPGVYEQYF

d_gene: NA
abundance: many
v_gene: TRBV14
j_gene: TRBJ2-7
CDR3nt: TGTGCCAGCTCGGACTACGAGCAGTACTTC
CDR3aa: CASSDYEQYF

d_gene: NA
abundance: NA
v_gene: TRBV9
j_gene: TRBJ1-2
CDR3nt: TGTGCCAGCAGCCCAGGTCTGGGCAGGCTCTATGGCTACACCTTC
CDR3aa: CASSPGLGRLYGYTF

d_gene: NA
abundance: many
v_gene: TRBV29-1
j_gene: TRBJ1-2
CDR3nt: TGCAGCGTTGATGTGGGTCAACTTAGCTACACCTTC
CDR3aa: CSVDVGQLSYTF

d_gene: NA
abundance: NA
v_gene: TRBV28
j_gene: TRBJ2-3
CDR3nt: TGTGCCAGCAGTTTAGTTTGGACAGCCACAGATACGCAGTATTTT
CDR3aa: CASSLVWTATDTQYF

d_gene: NA
abundance: NA
v_gene: TRBV12-5
j_gene: TRBJ2-1
CDR3nt: TGTGCTAGTGGTTTATTGGACAGCTACAATGAGCAGTTCTTC
CDR3aa: CASGLLDSYNEQFF

d_gene: NA
abundance: many
v_gene: TRBV10-3
j_gene: TRBJ1-2
CDR3nt: TGTGCCATCAGTGAGTCCAGGGACTATGGCTACACCTTC
CDR3aa: CAISESRDYGYTF

d_gene: TRBD1
abundance: many
v_gene: TRBV5-4
j_gene: TRBJ2-7
CDR3nt: TGTGCCAGCAGCTTCGACAGGGGCTCCTTCTACGAGCAGTACTTC
CDR3aa: CASSFDRGSFYEQYF

d_gene: TRBD1
abundance: few
v_gene: TRBV10-3
j_gene: TRBJ2-7
CDR3nt: TGTGCCATCAGTGAGTCGAAACTCACAGGGGGCTTCTACGAGCAGTACTTC
CDR3aa: CAISESKLTGGFYEQYF

d_gene: NA
abundance: few
v_gene: TRBV2
j_gene: TRBJ1-6
CDR3nt: TGTGCCAGCAGTCCTGGTCTCAGCTCCTATAATTCACCCCTCCACTTT
CDR3aa: CASSPGLSSYNSPLHF

d_gene: TRBD1
abundance: few
v_gene: TRBV12-3/TRBV12-4
j_gene: TRBJ1-2
CDR3nt: TGTGCCAGCAGCACTCCCGGACAGGCGGGGTATGGCTACACCTTC
CDR3aa: CASSTPGQAGYGYTF

d_gene: NA
abundance: NA
v_gene: TRBV12-3/TRBV12-4
j_gene: TRBJ1-4
CDR3nt: TGTGCCAGCAGTTTAGTGGCAGGGAATGAAAAACTGTTTTTT
CDR3aa: CASSLVAGNEKLFF

d_gene: TRBD1
abundance: few
v_gene: TRBV28
j_gene: TRBJ2-7
CDR3nt: TGTGCCAGCACCTCAGGGGGCTCCTACGAGCAGTACTTC
CDR3aa: CASTSGGSYEQYF

d_gene: NA
abundance: NA
v_gene: TRBV6-1
j_gene: TRBJ2-2
CDR3nt: TGTGCCAGCAGTTTAACCGGGCCGAACACCGGGGAGCTGTTTTTT
CDR3aa: CASSLTGPNTGELFF

d_gene: NA
abundance: few
v_gene: TRBV3-1
j_gene: TRBJ1-1
CDR3nt: TGTGCCAGCAGCCAAGATCCTGCAGGTACCACTGAAGCTTTCTTT
CDR3aa: CASSQDPAGTTEAFF

d_gene: TRBD1
abundance: many
v_gene: TRBV5-1
j_gene: TRBJ1-1
CDR3nt: TGCGCCAGCAGCCCCCTGGACAGGGACACTGAAGCTTTCTTT
CDR3aa: CASSPLDRDTEAFF

d_gene: NA
abundance: NA
v_gene: TRBV6-5
j_gene: TRBJ2-7
CDR3nt: TGTGCCAGCAGCAAGGGGAGGACAGACGGCTACGAGCAGTACTTC
CDR3aa: CASSKGRTDGYEQYF

d_gene: NA
abundance: few
v_gene: TRBV5-4
j_gene: TRBJ2-7
CDR3nt: TGTGCCAGCAGCTTGGAAGGGTTGTACGAGCAGTACTTC
CDR3aa: CASSLEGLYEQYF

d_gene: NA
abundance: few
v_gene: TRBV6-5
j_gene: TRBJ2-5
CDR3nt: TGTGCCAGCACCGCAGGGTCCCCGAGGGGGGAGACCCAGTACTTC
CDR3aa: CASTAGSPRGETQYF

d_gene: NA
abundance: NA
v_gene: TRBV28
j_gene: TRBJ1-6
CDR3nt: TGTGCCAGCAGTTCTCTCGACGGGTTTCCCCCTGACCTCCACTTT
CDR3aa: CASSSLDGFPPDLHF

d_gene: NA
abundance: few
v_gene: TRBV6-5
j_gene: TRBJ2-1
CDR3nt: TGTGCCAGCAGTTACAGTTTCCACGGACAAGCGGATGAGCAGTTCTTC
CDR3aa: CASSYSFHGQADEQFF

d_gene: NA
abundance: NA
v_gene: TRBV6-2/TRBV6-3
j_gene: TRBJ1-5
CDR3nt: TGTGCCAGCAGTTGGGTGGGAGTGGATAGCAATCAGCCCCAGCATTTT
CDR3aa: CASSWVGVDSNQPQHF

d_gene: NA
abundance: few
v_gene: TRBV5-4
j_gene: TRBJ2-4
CDR3nt: TGTGCCAGCAGCTTGGGCGGGGCCCAAAACATTCAGTACTTC
CDR3aa: CASSLGGAQNIQYF

d_gene: TRBD1
abundance: NA
v_gene: TRBV20-1
j_gene: TRBJ1-5
CDR3nt: TGCAGTGCTAGGAGGCAGGGGGCTTATCAGCCCCAGCATTTT
CDR3aa: CSARRQGAYQPQHF

d_gene: NA
abundance: many
v_gene: TRBV7-7
j_gene: TRBJ2-3
CDR3nt: TGTGCTAGCAGCTTAGGGACCCTGGCAGATACGCAGTATTTT
CDR3aa: CASSLGTLADTQYF

d_gene: TRBD1
abundance: NA
v_gene: TRBV12-3/TRBV12-4
j_gene: TRBJ2-2
CDR3nt: TGTGCCAGCAGCCCAGACAGGGTGACCGGGGAGCTGTTTTTT
CDR3aa: CASSPDRVTGELFF

d_gene: NA
abundance: many
v_gene: TRBV7-9
j_gene: TRBJ1-3
CDR3nt: TGTGCCAGCAGCCCGACCGCAGGGGCTGGAAACACCATATATTTT
CDR3aa: CASSPTAGAGNTIYF

d_gene: NA
abundance: few
v_gene: TRBV29-1
j_gene: TRBJ1-2
CDR3nt: TGCAGCGTTGTCGAGACTACTATGGGCTACACCTTC
CDR3aa: CSVVETTMGYTF

d_gene: NA
abundance: NA
v_gene: TRBV12-5
j_gene: TRBJ2-5
CDR3nt: TGTGCTAGTGGTTTGGTACTAGGTGTGGGAGCTGAGACCCAGTACTTC
CDR3aa: CASGLVLGVGAETQYF

d_gene: NA
abundance: NA
v_gene: TRBV30
j_gene: TRBJ2-7
CDR3nt: TGTGCCCTAGGGACGGTTTACGAGCAGTACTTC
CDR3aa: CALGTVYEQYF

d_gene: NA
abundance: NA
v_gene: TRBV18
j_gene: TRBJ2-5
CDR3nt: TGTGCCAGCTCACCCTCCGCGGGCGAGACCCAGTACTTC
CDR3aa: CASSPSAGETQYF

d_gene: TRBD1
abundance: many
v_gene: TRBV7-6
j_gene: TRBJ1-6
CDR3nt: TGTGCCAGCAGCATACGAGGGACAGGTCCCTTTAATTCACCCCTCCACTTT
CDR3aa: CASSIRGTGPFNSPLHF

d_gene: NA
abundance: many
v_gene: TRBV10-3
j_gene: TRBJ1-2
CDR3nt: TGTGCCATCAGCCGGGGTCTGGGTTATGGCTACACCTTC
CDR3aa: CAISRGLGYGYTF

d_gene: TRBD1
abundance: NA
v_gene: TRBV4-1
j_gene: TRBJ2-7
CDR3nt: TGCGCCAGCAGCCAGCGCACGACAGGGAGCTTTTCCTACGAGCAGTACTTC
CDR3aa: CASSQRTTGSFSYEQYF

d_gene: NA
abundance: few
v_gene: TRBV5-4
j_gene: TRBJ2-3
CDR3nt: TGTGCCAGCAGCTTCCGGGACACAAGCACAGATACGCAGTATTTT
CDR3aa: CASSFRDTSTDTQYF

d_gene: NA
abundance: few
v_gene: TRBV5-1
j_gene: TRBJ1-2
CDR3nt: TGCGCCAGCAGCTTGGCCCCTACAGGGAGCGGCTACACCTTC
CDR3aa: CASSLAPTGSGYTF

d_gene: NA
abundance: NA
v_gene: TRBV20-1
j_gene: TRBJ1-2
CDR3nt: TGCAGTGCCATGTACCGGGACTATGGCTACACCTTC
CDR3aa: CSAMYRDYGYTF

d_gene: NA
abundance: few
v_gene: TRBV11-3
j_gene: TRBJ1-1
CDR3nt: TGTGCCAGCAGCTACAACATGAACACTGAAGCTTTCTTT
CDR3aa: CASSYNMNTEAFF